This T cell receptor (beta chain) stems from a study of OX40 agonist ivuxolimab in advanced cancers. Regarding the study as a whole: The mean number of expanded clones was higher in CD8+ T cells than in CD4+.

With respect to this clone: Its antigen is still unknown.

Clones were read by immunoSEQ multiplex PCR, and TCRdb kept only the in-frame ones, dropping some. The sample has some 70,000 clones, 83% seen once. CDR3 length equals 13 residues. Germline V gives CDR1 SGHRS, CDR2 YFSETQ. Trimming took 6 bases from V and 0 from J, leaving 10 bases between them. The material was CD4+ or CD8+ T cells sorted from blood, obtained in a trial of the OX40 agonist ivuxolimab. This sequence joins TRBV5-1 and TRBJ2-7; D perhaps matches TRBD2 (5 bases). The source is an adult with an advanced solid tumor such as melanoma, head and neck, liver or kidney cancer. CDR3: CASTTGFSYEQYF. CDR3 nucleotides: TGCGCCAGCACTACGGGGTTCTCCTACGAGCAGTACTTC.